One sample yielded the 12 T cell receptor beta chains listed below, sequenced in a study of graft-versus-host responses after intestinal transplantation. Which antigens these TCRs recognize remains unknown. TCRdb's copy holds only in-frame clones and misses some; the assay was immunoSEQ multiplex PCR. Of around 100,000 clones in the sample, roughly nine tenths were seen once. Material: unstimulated CD4+ T cells sorted from spleen or lymph node cells, obtained before transplant. Receptor source: a human donor who was the organ donor for an intestinal transplant.

This chain connects TRBV30 to TRBJ2-3; TRBD1 might be the D (5 bases). V lost 8 bases, J lost 1 base, and 13 bases lay in between. Germline CDR1 and CDR2: GTSNPN and SVGIG (reference sequence). This CDR3 contains 13 residues. The CDR3 region has the DNA TGTGCCCGGAAGGGGTGTCGCACAGATACGCAGTATTTT. As protein: CARKGCRTDTQYF.

The chain recombines TRBV6-5 with TRBJ1-1, with D uncertain. Trimming left V 5 bases short and J 6 bases short, with 13 bases between. Germline V gene data show CDR1 as MNHEY and CDR2 as SVGAGI. The CDR3 consists of 13 residues. In nucleotides, the CDR3 is TGTGCCAGCAGTGCCTTCACGAGAGCTGAAGCTTTCTTT. Protein sequence: CASSAFTRAEAFF.

The gene calls are TRBV7-2 and TRBJ1-2; 7 bases map to TRBD1. The CDR3 sequence is 14 residues long. The germline V gene encodes CDR1 SGHTA and CDR2 FQGNSA. J gave up 6 bases and V 2 bases, and 6 bases lay outside the gene matches. As DNA, the CDR3 is TGTGCCAGCAGCTTAATAGGGGGCGGGGATGGCTACACCTTC. Translating gives CASSLIGGGDGYTF.

The table lists this clone with a count of one. The chain has TRBV19 and TRBJ2-2; D gene ambiguous. Trimming took off 7 bases at V and 2 bases at J, with 14 bases between the two ends. CDR1 is LNHDA and CDR2 is SQIVND in the germline V gene (reference sequence). The CDR3 has 15 residues. The CDR3 sequence is CASIPGSLNTGELFF. The CDR3, as DNA: TGTGCCAGTATTCCCGGGTCTCTTAACACCGGGGAGCTGTTTTTT.

The DNA for the CDR3 is TGTGCCAGTAGTATAGAAAAAGGGGGCTCCTTATACGAGCAGTACTTC. Translation gives CASSIEKGGSLYEQYF. The gene calls are TRBV19 and TRBJ2-7; 7 nucleotides align to TRBD1. Per germline, CDR1 LNHDA and CDR2 SQIVND (reference sequence). The CDR3 is 16 residues long. Losses at the gene ends were 0 bases for V and 4 bases for J; bases not matched to a gene: 9.

This clone showed up just once. J is TRBJ1-4 and V is TRBV5-6, with 8 bases fitting TRBD1. Per germline, CDR1 SGHDT and CDR2 YYEEEE. Trimming took 4 bases from V and 3 from J; bases not matched to a gene: 5. This CDR3 spans 15 amino acids. The CDR3, as DNA: TGTGCCAGCAGCCCCAGGGGGCGAGCTAATGAAAAACTGTTTTTT. It yields the protein CASSPRGRANEKLFF.

The rearrangement uses TRBV7-9 and TRBJ1-3; weak D call: TRBD1 (5 bases). Trimming took 4 bases from V and 0 from J, leaving 10 bases between them. This CDR3 has 15 amino acids. The germline V gene has CDR1 SEHNR and CDR2 FQNEAQ (reference sequence). CDR3 amino acids: CASSSGLFSGNTIYF. CDR3 sequence (DNA): TGTGCCAGCAGCTCGGGACTGTTCTCTGGAAACACCATATATTTT.

The chain couples TRBV4-3 to TRBJ1-6; D is uncertain. The germline V gene has CDR1 LGHNA and CDR2 YSLEER. The germline V and J ends were trimmed by 0 bases and 9 bases, with 12 bases remaining between them. CDR3 length equals 15 residues. CDR3 sequence: CASSQDSLGGSPLHF. The CDR3 region has the DNA TGCGCCAGCAGCCAAGATTCTCTTGGCGGTTCACCCCTCCACTTT.

This clone has only one observation. The rearrangement joins TRBV11-2 to TRBJ1-1, with D tentatively TRBD1 (6 bases). Germline V lookup: CDR1 SGHAT, CDR2 FQNNGV. V lost 0 bases and J lost 1, with 9 bases in between. This CDR3 spans 15 amino acids. CDR3 nucleotide sequence: TGTGCCAGCAGCTTAGATCGGGGGGCGAACACTGAAGCTTTCTTT. It translates to CASSLDRGANTEAFF.

This clone was observed once. V is TRBV5-1 and J is TRBJ2-1; D gene uncertain. Trimming removed 4 bases from V and 7 bases from J, with 9 bases in between. The CDR3 contains 12 residues. CDR1 and CDR2 (germline): SGHRS, YFSETQ. The CDR3 coding sequence is TGCGCCAGCAGCCCCGCCCAGAATGAGCAGTTCTTC. It is translated as CASSPAQNEQFF.

The CDR3 loop is CASSQPGARGANVLTF. The CDR3 coding sequence is TGTGCCAGCAGCCAGCCAGGGGCGCGAGGGGCCAACGTCCTGACTTTC. The rearrangement joins TRBV4-2 to TRBJ2-6; D perhaps matches TRBD1 (6 bases). Per germline, CDR1 LGHNA and CDR2 YNFKEQ. The CDR3 runs 16 residues. Trimming pared 3 bases from V and 4 bases from J, leaving 13 bases between.

The chain uses TRBV30 and TRBJ2-5; no firm D call. Trimming stripped 0 bases from V and 5 bases from J, with 10 bases between. Germline loops: CDR1 GTSNPN, CDR2 SVGIG (reference sequence). CDR3 length equals 13 residues. The CDR3 here is CAWSVRVWETQYF. The DNA of the CDR3 is TGTGCCTGGAGTGTACGGGTATGGGAGACCCAGTACTTC.